Reported below is one T cell receptor beta chain. The antigen is not known. The data belong to a study of T cells in localized non-small cell lung cancer. Whole-study results and caveats: Adjacent lung held a median roughly 60 of the top 100 tumor clones.

Trimming removed 4 bases from V and 7 bases from J, with 20 bases in between. CDR3 length equals 15 residues. CDR1 and CDR2 from the germline V gene are MDHEN and SYDVKM. Here immunoSEQ multiplex PCR was the method, and the copy in TCRdb shows in-frame clones only, minus some. The profile shows some 85,000 clones, 80% of them singletons. The chain couples TRBV28 to TRBJ2-7; the D gene is possibly TRBD2 (5 bases). Sample: PBMCs, taken before any cancer treatment. The source is a man aged 35 to 69 with stage II squamous cell lung carcinoma. CDR3 DNA sequence: TGTGCCAGCAGTTCTAGCAGGATACCGTCGCGAGAGCAGTACTTC. It specifies CASSSSRIPSREQYF.